This T cell receptor (beta chain) was captured in a study of Ad26.COV2.S vaccination and SARS-CoV-2 variants. Generated by immunoSEQ multiplex PCR, the TCRdb table keeps only in-frame clones and is missing some. The table lists about 680,000 clones, 80% to 90% of them singletons, with over 1.3% in the top ten. Trimming cost V 3 bases and J 6 bases; bases outside gene matches: 2. Germline CDR1 and CDR2: SEHNR and FQNEAQ (reference sequence). The CDR3 extends over 14 amino acids. Treatment denoted: some 19 received Ad26.COV2.S at low or high dose, single or two shots; roughly five received placebo; per-sample allocation not given. Sampling took place 63 days after the first vaccine or placebo injection. Immunization relied on an Ad26 vector, which expressed Wuhan-strain SARS-CoV-2 spike.

This specimen consisted of peripheral blood, obtained in a trial of Ad26.COV2.S vaccine versus placebo. The sequence was obtained from a person aged 18 to 65 who received the Ad26.COV2.S COVID-19 vaccine or a placebo. This sequence joins TRBV7-9 and TRBJ1-6; TRBD1 matches 7 bases. CDR3 in amino acids: CASSFGTANSPLHF. The CDR3 region has the DNA TGTGCCAGCAGCTTTGGGACAGCTAATTCACCCCTCCACTTT.